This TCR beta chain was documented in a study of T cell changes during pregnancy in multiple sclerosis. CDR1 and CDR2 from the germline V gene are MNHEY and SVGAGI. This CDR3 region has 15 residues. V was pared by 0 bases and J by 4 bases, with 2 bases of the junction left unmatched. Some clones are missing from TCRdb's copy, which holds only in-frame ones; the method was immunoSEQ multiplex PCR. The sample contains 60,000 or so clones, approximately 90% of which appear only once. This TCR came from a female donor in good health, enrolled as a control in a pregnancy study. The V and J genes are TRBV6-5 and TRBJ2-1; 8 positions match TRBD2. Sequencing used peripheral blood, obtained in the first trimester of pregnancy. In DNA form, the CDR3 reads TGTGCCAGCAGTTACTCGGGGACTAGTTACAATGAGCAGTTCTTC. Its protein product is CASSYSGTSYNEQFF.